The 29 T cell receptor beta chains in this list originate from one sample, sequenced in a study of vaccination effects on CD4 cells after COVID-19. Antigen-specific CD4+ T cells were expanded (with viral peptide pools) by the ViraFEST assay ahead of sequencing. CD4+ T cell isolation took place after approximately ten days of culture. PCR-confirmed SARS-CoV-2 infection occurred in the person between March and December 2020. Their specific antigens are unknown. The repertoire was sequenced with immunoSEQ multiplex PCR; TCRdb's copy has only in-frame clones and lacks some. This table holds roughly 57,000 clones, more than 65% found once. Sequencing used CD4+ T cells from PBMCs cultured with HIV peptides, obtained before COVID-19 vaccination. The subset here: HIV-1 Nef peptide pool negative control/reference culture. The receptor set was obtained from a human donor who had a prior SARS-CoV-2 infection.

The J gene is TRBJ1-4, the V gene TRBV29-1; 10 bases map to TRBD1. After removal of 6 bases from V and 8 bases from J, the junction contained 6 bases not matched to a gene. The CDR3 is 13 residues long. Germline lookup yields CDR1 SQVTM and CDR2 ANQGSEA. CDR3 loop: CSVDRGRGEKLFF. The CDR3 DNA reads TGCAGCGTCGACAGGGGGCGCGGAGAAAAACTGTTTTTT.

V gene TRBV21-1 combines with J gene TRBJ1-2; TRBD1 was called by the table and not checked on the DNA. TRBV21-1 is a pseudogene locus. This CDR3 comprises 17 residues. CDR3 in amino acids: CASSKALISWQDYGYTF. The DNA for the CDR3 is TGTGCCAGCAGCAAAGCGTTGATTTCCTGGCAGGACTATGGCTACACCTTC.

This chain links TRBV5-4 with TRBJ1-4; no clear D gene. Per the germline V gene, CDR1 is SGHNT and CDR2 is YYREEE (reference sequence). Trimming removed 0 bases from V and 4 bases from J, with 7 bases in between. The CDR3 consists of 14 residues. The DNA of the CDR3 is TGTGCCAGCAGCTTGGAGGTCGGTAATGAAAAACTGTTTTTT. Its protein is CASSLEVGNEKLFF.

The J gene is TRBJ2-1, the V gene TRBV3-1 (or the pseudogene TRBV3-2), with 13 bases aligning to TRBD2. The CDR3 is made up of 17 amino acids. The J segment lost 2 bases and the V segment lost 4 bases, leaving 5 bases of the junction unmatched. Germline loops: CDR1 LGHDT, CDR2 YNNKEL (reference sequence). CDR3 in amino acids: CASSRTSGSVAYNEQFF. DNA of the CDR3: TGTGCCAGCAGCCGGACTAGCGGGAGCGTGGCCTACAATGAGCAGTTCTTC.

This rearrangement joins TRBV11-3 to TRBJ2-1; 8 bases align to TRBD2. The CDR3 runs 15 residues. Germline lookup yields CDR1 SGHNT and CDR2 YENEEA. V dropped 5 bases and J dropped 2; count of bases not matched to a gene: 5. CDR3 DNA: TGTGCCAGCAGCCTCACTAGCGGTCCCTACAATGAGCAGTTCTTC. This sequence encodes CASSLTSGPYNEQFF.

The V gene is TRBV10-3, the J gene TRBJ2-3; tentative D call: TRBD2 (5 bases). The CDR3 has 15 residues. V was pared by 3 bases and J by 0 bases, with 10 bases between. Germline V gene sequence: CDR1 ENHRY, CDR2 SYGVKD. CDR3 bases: TGTGCCATCAGTGAAAATGGACTCAGCACAGATACGCAGTATTTT. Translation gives CAISENGLSTDTQYF.

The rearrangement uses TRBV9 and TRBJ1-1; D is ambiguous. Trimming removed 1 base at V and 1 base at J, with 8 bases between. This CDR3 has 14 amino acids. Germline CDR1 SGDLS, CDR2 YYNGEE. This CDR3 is CASSVSGANTEAFF. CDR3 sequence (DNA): TGTGCCAGCAGCGTATCCGGAGCGAACACTGAAGCTTTCTTT.

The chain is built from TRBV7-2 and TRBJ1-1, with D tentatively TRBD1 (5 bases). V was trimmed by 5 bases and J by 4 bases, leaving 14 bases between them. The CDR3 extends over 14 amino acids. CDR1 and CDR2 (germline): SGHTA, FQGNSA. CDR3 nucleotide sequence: TGTGCCAGCAGCCCCCAGGGACGGGGCACTGAAGCTTTCTTT. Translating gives CASSPQGRGTEAFF.

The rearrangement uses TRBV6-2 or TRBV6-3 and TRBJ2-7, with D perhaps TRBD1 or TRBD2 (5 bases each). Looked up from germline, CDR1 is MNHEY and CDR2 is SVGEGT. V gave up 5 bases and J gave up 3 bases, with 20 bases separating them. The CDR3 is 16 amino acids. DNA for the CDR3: TGTGCCAGCAGTCGGGGCCGCAGACAGTCCTACTACGAGCAGTACTTC. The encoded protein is CASSRGRRQSYYEQYF.

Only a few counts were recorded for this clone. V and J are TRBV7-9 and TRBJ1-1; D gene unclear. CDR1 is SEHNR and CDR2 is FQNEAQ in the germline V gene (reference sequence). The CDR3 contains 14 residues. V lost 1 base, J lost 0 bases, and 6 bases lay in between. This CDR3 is CASSLGSVNTEAFF. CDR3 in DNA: TGTGCCAGCAGCTTAGGGTCCGTGAACACTGAAGCTTTCTTT. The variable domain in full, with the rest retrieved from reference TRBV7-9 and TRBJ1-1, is DTGVSQNPRHKITKRGQNVTFRCDPISEHNRLYWYRQTLGQGPEFLTYFQNEAQLEKSRLLSDRFSAERPKGSFSTLEIQRTEQGDSAMYLCASSLGSVNTEAFFGQGTRLTVV.

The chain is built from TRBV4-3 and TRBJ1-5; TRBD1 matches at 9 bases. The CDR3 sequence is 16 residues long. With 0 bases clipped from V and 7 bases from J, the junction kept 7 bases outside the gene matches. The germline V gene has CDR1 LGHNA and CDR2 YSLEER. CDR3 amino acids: CASSQDWGQGFQPQHF. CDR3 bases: TGCGCCAGCAGCCAAGATTGGGGACAGGGCTTCCAGCCCCAGCATTTT.

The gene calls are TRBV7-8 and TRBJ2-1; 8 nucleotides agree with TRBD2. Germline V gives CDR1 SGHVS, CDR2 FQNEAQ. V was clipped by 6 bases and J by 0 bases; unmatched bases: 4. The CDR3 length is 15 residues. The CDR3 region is CASRRSGDSYNEQFF. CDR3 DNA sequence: TGTGCCAGCAGACGTAGCGGGGACTCCTACAATGAGCAGTTCTTC.

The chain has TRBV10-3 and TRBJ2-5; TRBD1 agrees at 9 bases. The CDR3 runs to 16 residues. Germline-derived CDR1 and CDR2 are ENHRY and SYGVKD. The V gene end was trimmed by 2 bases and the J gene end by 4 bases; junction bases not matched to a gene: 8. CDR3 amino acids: CAISEKDRGASETQYF. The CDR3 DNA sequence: TGTGCCATCAGTGAGAAGGACAGGGGCGCCTCAGAGACCCAGTACTTC.

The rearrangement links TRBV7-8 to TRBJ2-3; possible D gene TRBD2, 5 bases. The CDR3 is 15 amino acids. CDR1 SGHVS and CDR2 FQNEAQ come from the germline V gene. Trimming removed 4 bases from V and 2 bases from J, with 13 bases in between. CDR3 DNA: TGTGCCAGCAGCTCTCGACCCCTAGCCACAGATACGCAGTATTTT. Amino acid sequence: CASSSRPLATDTQYF.

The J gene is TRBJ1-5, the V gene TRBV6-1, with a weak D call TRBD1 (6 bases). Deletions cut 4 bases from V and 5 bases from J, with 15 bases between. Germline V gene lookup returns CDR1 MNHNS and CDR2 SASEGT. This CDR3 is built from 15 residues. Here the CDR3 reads CASSAAGDTHQPQHF. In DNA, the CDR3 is TGTGCCAGCAGTGCAGCAGGGGATACTCATCAGCCCCAGCATTTT.

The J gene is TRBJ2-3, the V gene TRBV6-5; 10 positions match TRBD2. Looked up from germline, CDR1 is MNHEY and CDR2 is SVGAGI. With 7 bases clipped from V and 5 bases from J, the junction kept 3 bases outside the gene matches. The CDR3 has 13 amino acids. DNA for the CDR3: TGTGCCAGCACCCCTAGCGGGAGAGATACGCAGTATTTT. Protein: CASTPSGRDTQYF.

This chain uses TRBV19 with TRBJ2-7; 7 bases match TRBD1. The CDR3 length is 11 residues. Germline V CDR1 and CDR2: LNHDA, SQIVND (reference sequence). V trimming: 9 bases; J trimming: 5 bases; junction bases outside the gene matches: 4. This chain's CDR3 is CASGTENEQYF. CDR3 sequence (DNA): TGTGCCAGCGGGACAGAAAACGAGCAGTACTTC.

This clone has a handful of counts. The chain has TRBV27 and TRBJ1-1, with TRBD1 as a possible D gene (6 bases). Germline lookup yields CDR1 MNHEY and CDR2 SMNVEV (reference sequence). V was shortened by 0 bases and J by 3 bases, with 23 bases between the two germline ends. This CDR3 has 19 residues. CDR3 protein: CASSLSIVSGPEGDTEAFF. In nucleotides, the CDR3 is TGTGCCAGCAGTTTATCGATAGTTTCCGGACCCGAGGGGGACACTGAAGCTTTCTTT.

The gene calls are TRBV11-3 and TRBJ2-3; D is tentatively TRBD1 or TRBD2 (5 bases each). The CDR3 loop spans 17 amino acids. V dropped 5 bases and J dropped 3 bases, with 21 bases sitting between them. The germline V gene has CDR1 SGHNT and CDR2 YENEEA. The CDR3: CASSPPVGGLGTDTQYF. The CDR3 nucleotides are TGTGCCAGCAGCCCCCCCGTTGGGGGATTGGGGACAGATACGCAGTATTTT.

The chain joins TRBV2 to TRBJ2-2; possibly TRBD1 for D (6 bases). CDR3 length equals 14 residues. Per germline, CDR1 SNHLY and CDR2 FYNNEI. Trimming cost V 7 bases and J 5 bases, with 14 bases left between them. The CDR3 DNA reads TGTGCCAGCAATTGGCAGGGGCGGACCGGGGAGCTGTTTTTT. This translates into CASNWQGRTGELFF.

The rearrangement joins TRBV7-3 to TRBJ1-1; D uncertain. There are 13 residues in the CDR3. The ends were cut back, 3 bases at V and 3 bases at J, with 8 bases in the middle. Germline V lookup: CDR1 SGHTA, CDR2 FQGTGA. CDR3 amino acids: CASSFGEDTEAFF. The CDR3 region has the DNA TGTGCCAGCAGCTTCGGCGAGGACACTGAAGCTTTCTTT.

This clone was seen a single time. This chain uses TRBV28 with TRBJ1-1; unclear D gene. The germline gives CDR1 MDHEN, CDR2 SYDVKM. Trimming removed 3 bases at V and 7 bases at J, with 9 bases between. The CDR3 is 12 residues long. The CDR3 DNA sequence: TGTGCCAGCAGTTTGGCCCGGGTTGAAGCTTTCTTT. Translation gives CASSLARVEAFF.

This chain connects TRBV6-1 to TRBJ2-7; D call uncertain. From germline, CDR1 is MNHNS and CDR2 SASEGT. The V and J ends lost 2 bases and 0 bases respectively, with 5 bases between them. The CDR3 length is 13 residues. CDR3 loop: CASSELSSYEQYF. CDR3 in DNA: TGTGCCAGCAGTGAACTCAGCTCCTACGAGCAGTACTTC.

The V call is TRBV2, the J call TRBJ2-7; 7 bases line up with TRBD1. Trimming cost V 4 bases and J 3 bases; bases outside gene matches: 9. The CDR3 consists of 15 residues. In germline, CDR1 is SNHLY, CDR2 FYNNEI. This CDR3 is CASSVGGTVNYEQYF. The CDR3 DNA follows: TGTGCCAGCAGTGTAGGTGGGACAGTAAACTACGAGCAGTACTTC.

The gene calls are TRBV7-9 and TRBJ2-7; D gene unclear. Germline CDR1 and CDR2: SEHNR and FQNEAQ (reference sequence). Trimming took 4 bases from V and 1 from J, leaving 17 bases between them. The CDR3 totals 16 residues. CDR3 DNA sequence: TGTGCCAGCAGCTACCCACCATTTGCTAGTTCCTACGAGCAGTACTTC. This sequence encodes CASSYPPFASSYEQYF.

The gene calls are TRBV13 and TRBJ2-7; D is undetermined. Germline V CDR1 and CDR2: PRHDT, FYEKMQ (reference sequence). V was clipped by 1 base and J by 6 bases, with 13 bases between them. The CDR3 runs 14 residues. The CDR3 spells CASSLDETALEQYF. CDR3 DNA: TGTGCCAGCAGCTTAGACGAGACGGCTCTCGAGCAGTACTTC.

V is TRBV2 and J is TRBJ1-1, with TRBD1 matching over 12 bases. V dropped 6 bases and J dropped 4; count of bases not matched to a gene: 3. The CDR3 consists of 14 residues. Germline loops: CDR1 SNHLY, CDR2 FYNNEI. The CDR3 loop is CASRGTGGGTEAFF. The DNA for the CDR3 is TGTGCCAGCAGGGGGACAGGGGGCGGCACTGAAGCTTTCTTT.

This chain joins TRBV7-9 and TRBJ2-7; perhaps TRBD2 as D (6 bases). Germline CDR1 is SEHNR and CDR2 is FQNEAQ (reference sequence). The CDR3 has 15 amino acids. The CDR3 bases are TGTGCAGTCGTGGGGCGGGGAGGAGTAATGGGCGAGCAGTACTTC. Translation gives CAVVGRGGVMGEQYF.

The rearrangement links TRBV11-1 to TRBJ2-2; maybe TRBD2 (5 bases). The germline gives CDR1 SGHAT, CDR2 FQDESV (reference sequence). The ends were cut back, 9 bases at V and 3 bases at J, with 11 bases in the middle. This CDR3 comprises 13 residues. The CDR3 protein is CASRLLHTGELFF. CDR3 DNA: TGTGCCAGTCGACTATTACACACCGGGGAGCTGTTTTTT.